The rows below give T cell receptor beta chains drawn from one sample of a study of T cell changes during pregnancy in multiple sclerosis. TCRdb's copy holds only in-frame clones and misses some; the assay was immunoSEQ multiplex PCR. In the table there are 60,000 to 90,000 clones, roughly 90% of which are singletons. The input for sequencing was peripheral blood, taken before pregnancy. The receptors stem from a female donor with multiple sclerosis, enrolled in a pregnancy study. CDR3s include the opening cysteine and the closing phenylalanine or tryptophan. A D gene is named only where the DNA matches it firmly. Size tells how often a clone was seen (once, few, many) or the class of an expanded clone, and some rows leave it out.

-,TRBV4-1,TRBJ1-1,-,CASSGRTAGGEAFF,TGCGCCAGCAGCGGCCGGACAGCTGGGGGTGAAGCTTTCTTT
once,TRBV6-4,TRBJ1-2,TRBD1,CASSDSPDREFGYGYTF,TGTGCCAGCAGTGACTCCCCGGACAGGGAATTTGGCTATGGCTACACCTTC
-,TRBV9,TRBJ2-7,TRBD2,CASSVGLAGGEQYF,TGTGCCAGCAGCGTGGGACTAGCGGGGGGCGAGCAGTACTTC
-,TRBV19,TRBJ1-2,TRBD1,CASSSQGGNYGYTF,TGTGCCAGTAGTAGTCAGGGGGGCAACTATGGCTACACCTTC
-,TRBV5-1,TRBJ2-1,TRBD1,CASSAGQGGYNEQFF,TGCGCCAGCAGCGCTGGACAGGGGGGCTACAATGAGCAGTTCTTC
-,TRBV7-8,TRBJ2-1,TRBD2,CASSPISGGAFNEQFF,TGTGCCAGCAGTCCTATTAGCGGGGGGGCTTTCAATGAGCAGTTCTTC
-,TRBV19,TRBJ1-2,-,CACRGVYGYTF,TGTGCCTGCAGAGGCGTCTATGGCTACACCTTC
-,TRBV11-2,TRBJ2-7,TRBD1,CASSLGLQWGQPYEQYF,TGTGCCAGCAGCTTAGGACTACAATGGGGACAGCCCTACGAGCAGTACTTC
-,TRBV5-1,TRBJ1-1,-,CASSRGVSNTEAFF,TGCGCCAGCAGCCGAGGAGTTTCGAACACTGAAGCTTTCTTT
-,TRBV23-1,TRBJ1-1,-,CASSLQGRTEAFF,TGCGCCAGCAGTCTTCAGGGAAGGACTGAAGCTTTCTTT
few,TRBV20-1,TRBJ1-2,-,CSARAGFGYTF,TGCAGTGCTAGGGCAGGGTTTGGCTACACCTTC
-,TRBV6-1,TRBJ1-1,-,CASSEPGKNTEAFF,TGTGCCAGCAGTGAACCCGGGAAAAACACTGAAGCTTTCTTT
-,TRBV11-3,TRBJ2-1,TRBD1,CASSWVSGTGDNEQFF,TGTGCCAGCAGCTGGGTCTCCGGGACAGGGGATAATGAGCAGTTCTTC
-,TRBV7-2,TRBJ2-7,-,CASSVFRVYEQYF,TGTGCCAGCAGCGTTTTCCGGGTCTACGAGCAGTACTTC
-,TRBV30,TRBJ1-2,-,CAWSLIGGYGYTF,TGTGCCTGGAGCCTAATAGGGGGATATGGCTACACCTTC
-,TRBV19,TRBJ1-1,-,CASRGNGGTEAFF,TGTGCCAGTAGGGGCAACGGTGGGACTGAAGCTTTCTTT
-,TRBV25-1,TRBJ1-4,TRBD1,CASSELGTGEEEKLFF,TGTGCCAGCAGTGAATTGGGTACAGGGGAGGAGGAAAAACTGTTTTTT
once,TRBV5-1,TRBJ2-3,TRBD1,CASSFRDRVTDTQYF,TGCGCCAGCAGCTTCCGGGACAGGGTCACAGATACGCAGTATTTT
-,TRBV4-3,TRBJ2-5,-,CASSPTGGLQETQYF,TGCGCCAGCAGCCCCACGGGGGGCCTCCAAGAGACCCAGTACTTC
-,TRBV7-9,TRBJ2-7,TRBD1,CASSHRDRGSEEQYF,TGTGCCAGCAGCCACCGGGACAGGGGGTCTGAGGAGCAGTACTTC
-,TRBV7-8,TRBJ1-5,-,CASSLIREGNQPQHF,TGTGCCAGCAGCTTGATCAGGGAAGGCAATCAGCCCCAGCATTTT
few,TRBV6-1,TRBJ1-6,-,CASGEQYNSPLHF,TGTGCCAGCGGTGAGCAGTATAATTCACCCCTCCACTTT
-,TRBV5-1,TRBJ1-2,-,CASSPVAGVGGDYGYTF,TGCGCCAGCAGCCCGGTGGCAGGGGTAGGGGGGGACTATGGCTACACCTTC
-,TRBV6-5,TRBJ1-1,-,CASSYYGASAEAFF,TGTGCCAGCAGTTATTACGGAGCGAGCGCTGAAGCTTTCTTT
-,TRBV5-1,TRBJ1-1,-,CASSPNMNTEAFF,TGCGCCAGCAGCCCGAACATGAACACTGAAGCTTTCTTT
once,TRBV9,TRBJ1-3,TRBD1,CASSADPDRGNTIYF,TGTGCCAGCAGCGCGGACCCGGACAGGGGAAACACCATATATTTT
-,TRBV5-6,TRBJ1-2,TRBD1,CASRPPLDRGLIYGYTF,TGTGCCAGCAGACCTCCCCTTGACAGGGGGCTTATCTATGGCTACACCTTC
few,TRBV6-6,TRBJ1-2,TRBD1,CASKQGEGYTF,TGTGCCAGCAAACAGGGGGAGGGCTACACCTTC
-,TRBV7-3,TRBJ2-1,-,CASSALSQGSYNEQFF,TGTGCCAGCAGCGCCCTATCCCAGGGTAGCTACAATGAGCAGTTCTTC
-,TRBV6-5,TRBJ1-1,-,CASSTEGLHWTEAFF,TGTGCCAGCAGTACTGAGGGACTGCATTGGACTGAAGCTTTCTTT
-,TRBV6-4,TRBJ2-3,TRBD2,CASSPMTSSGTDTQYF,TGTGCCAGCAGCCCTATGACTAGCAGCGGGACAGATACGCAGTATTTT
-,TRBV27,TRBJ2-7,TRBD1,CASRRTGSYEQYF,TGTGCCAGCAGAAGGACAGGGTCCTACGAGCAGTACTTC
-,TRBV9,TRBJ2-7,TRBD2,CASSVGLAGGQYEQYF,TGTGCCAGCAGCGTAGGACTAGCGGGGGGGCAATACGAGCAGTACTTC
-,TRBV11-2,TRBJ2-1,TRBD1,CASSSRQGARDEQFF,TGTGCCAGCAGCTCTCGACAGGGGGCTAGGGATGAGCAGTTCTTC
-,TRBV5-4,TRBJ1-2,TRBD1,CASSLNRGLYGYTF,TGTGCCAGCAGCCTGAACAGGGGGCTCTATGGCTACACCTTC
-,TRBV30,TRBJ2-3,-,CAWSNGGDHEDTQYF,TGTGCCTGGAGTAATGGCGGGGATCACGAGGATACGCAGTATTTT
-,TRBV2,TRBJ1-2,-,CASSEGDWGYGYTF,TGTGCCAGCAGTGAGGGGGACTGGGGGTATGGCTACACCTTC
-,TRBV18,TRBJ1-1,TRBD1,CASSRQGWDEAFF,TGTGCCAGCTCACGACAGGGTTGGGATGAAGCTTTCTTT
-,TRBV27,TRBJ1-4,TRBD1,CASSQGTESVEKLFF,TGTGCCAGCAGTCAAGGGACAGAATCCGTTGAAAAACTGTTTTTT
-,TRBV11-3,TRBJ2-1,TRBD2,CASSRGSGGASEQFF,TGTGCCAGCAGCCGTGGTAGCGGGGGGGCTAGTGAGCAGTTCTTC
-,TRBV2,TRBJ2-5,-,CASRRRETQYF,TGTGCCAGCCGAAGGAGGGAGACCCAGTACTTC
-,TRBV6-1,TRBJ1-1,-,CASSDRGIAEAFF,TGTGCCAGCAGTGATAGGGGTATCGCTGAAGCTTTCTTT
few,TRBV2,TRBJ1-2,-,CASKHEGNYGYTF,TGTGCCAGCAAGCATGAGGGTAACTATGGCTACACCTTC
-,TRBV6-6,TRBJ1-1,-,CASSYGRLGGTEAFF,TGTGCCAGCAGTTACGGCAGGCTGGGAGGCACTGAAGCTTTCTTT
-,TRBV28,TRBJ1-5,TRBD1,CASSFRGQGNQPQHF,TGTGCCAGCAGTTTTCGAGGACAGGGGAATCAGCCCCAGCATTTT
-,TRBV7-2,TRBJ1-2,TRBD1,CASSLSGQGHVYTF,TGTGCCAGCAGCCTGTCGGGACAGGGTCATGTCTACACCTTC
-,TRBV4-1,TRBJ1-2,TRBD1,CASSQQTGAIYGYTF,TGCGCCAGCAGCCAACAGACAGGGGCGATCTATGGCTACACCTTC
-,TRBV12-2,TRBJ2-3,-,CASRLASLRGGAGTDTQYF,TGTGCAAGTCGCTTAGCGAGTCTTCGGGGGGGGGCAGGCACAGATACGCAGTATTTT
-,TRBV29-1,TRBJ1-2,TRBD1,CSVRLAGGAGYGYTF,TGCAGCGTTAGGCTTGCAGGGGGCGCCGGCTATGGCTACACCTTC
-,TRBV10-2,TRBJ2-1,-,CASIPSEYNEQFF,TGCGCCAGCATCCCTAGCGAATACAATGAGCAGTTCTTC
-,TRBV10-1,TRBJ2-1,TRBD2,CASSKGLAGGSYNEQFF,TGCGCCAGCAGTAAGGGACTAGCGGGGGGATCCTACAATGAGCAGTTCTTC
-,TRBV9,TRBJ1-2,-,CASSVEARGAPGYTF,TGTGCCAGCAGCGTAGAGGCTCGGGGGGCGCCTGGCTACACCTTC
-,TRBV5-1,TRBJ2-7,-,CASSLGFGEYEQYF,TGCGCCAGCAGCTTGGGCTTCGGGGAATACGAGCAGTACTTC
-,TRBV13,TRBJ2-2,TRBD2,CASSLDRAGDTGELFF,TGTGCCAGCAGCCTCGATCGGGCGGGGGACACCGGGGAGCTGTTTTTT
-,TRBV2,TRBJ1-2,-,CASIPWEGSRGYTF,TGTGCCAGCATTCCATGGGAGGGGTCGAGAGGCTACACCTTC
few,TRBV6-5,TRBJ2-7,TRBD2,CASSYSNPLAGDEQYF,TGTGCCAGCAGTTACTCGAATCCCCTAGCGGGGGACGAGCAGTACTTC
once,TRBV11-2,TRBJ1-2,-,CASSLDKRRGGGYTF,TGTGCCAGCAGCTTAGATAAGAGGAGGGGCGGAGGCTACACCTTC
-,TRBV5-6,TRBJ2-3,TRBD1,CASSAGTGWADTQYF,TGTGCCAGCAGCGCCGGGACAGGGTGGGCAGATACGCAGTATTTT
-,TRBV6-4,TRBJ2-3,-,CASSGSGSTDTQYF,TGTGCCAGCAGTGGTTCCGGGAGCACAGATACGCAGTATTTT